The TCR beta chain under discussion was sequenced for a study of T cell changes during pregnancy in multiple sclerosis. This clone was seen more than once but under ten times. The CDR3 is made up of 15 amino acids. Per germline, CDR1 WSHSY and CDR2 SAAADI. V shed 7 bases and J shed 10 bases, with 25 bases lying between them. Libraries were prepared by immunoSEQ multiplex PCR; TCRdb keeps only in-frame clonotypes and omits some of them. The sample has about 70,000 clones, approximately 94% seen once. The receptor comes from a female donor with multiple sclerosis, enrolled in a pregnancy study. Sequencing was performed on peripheral blood, taken in the third trimester of pregnancy. The chain employs TRBV10-2 and TRBJ1-1, with a possible D match to TRBD1 (5 bases). The CDR3 spells CASKGPQDVAWGAFF. CDR3 DNA sequence: TGCGCCAGCAAGGGGCCACAGGACGTAGCATGGGGAGCTTTCTTT.